What follows describes a single T cell receptor beta chain. Its antigen remains unknown. Separate from the roughly 670-subject first cohort, the roughly 120-subject validation cohort was the one that the donors belonged to. The germline gives CDR1 SGHDT, CDR2 YYEEEE. The V segment lost 4 bases and the J segment 2 bases; nucleotides outside the gene matches: 2. This CDR3 region has 13 residues. Profiled with immunoSEQ multiplex PCR; TCRdb holds only in-frame clones, not every one. This table has over 50,000 clones, 80% to 95% appearing once. This record belongs to a study of cytomegalovirus exposure and HLA in healthy donors. The wider study: The same platform was used for the 130 or so validation repertoires as for the approximately 670 first-cohort repertoires, as reported in a later analysis.

General study findings and limits: While the bulk of TCR sequences proved rare, some public TCRs turned up in many donors.

The specimen was PBMCs. The chain employs TRBV5-6 and TRBJ1-2, with 7 bases aligning to TRBD1. The origin of this receptor is a man in his late teens or twenties in good health and CMV-seropositive. CDR3 nucleotide sequence: TGTGCCAGCAGCCAGACAGGGAACTATGGCTACACCTTC. It is translated as CASSQTGNYGYTF. The full variable domain, with the rest looked up from reference TRBV5-6 and TRBJ1-2, is DAGVTQSPTHLIKTRGQQVTLRCSPKSGHDTVSWYQQALGQGPQFIFQYYEEEERQRGNFPDRFSGHQFPNYSSELNVNALLLGDSALYLCASSQTGNYGYTFGSGTRLTVV.